The count of the clone carrying this T cell receptor beta chain is one. The antigen is unknown. This entry belongs to a study of cytomegalovirus exposure and HLA in healthy donors. Turning to the study itself: Early on, a data release was issued that held some 85 million unique TCRs from HLA-typed donors. Whole-study findings and limits: For cytomegalovirus status, the classifier reportedly gave diagnoses with high specificity and sensitivity. Later analysis showed TCR association rates varying by HLA locus, highest for DRB1 and lowest for HLA-C. It was shown in a later analysis that HLA-associated TCR beta chains were more clonally expanded than other, equally common chains.

PCR was performed using 60 Vbeta and 13 Jbeta primers. Some clones are missing from TCRdb's copy, which holds only in-frame ones; the method was immunoSEQ multiplex PCR. The data hold about 50,000 clones, with about three quarters observed a single time. CDR3 length: 13 amino acids. Germline V gene lookup returns CDR1 MNHEY and CDR2 SVGAGI. Between the trimmed V and J ends, which lost 6 bases and 8 bases, there was a span of 16 bases. Input material: PBMCs. The rearrangement uses TRBV6-5 and TRBJ1-2; possible D gene TRBD1, 5 bases. This clonotype originated in a woman aged 50 to 65 in good health and CMV-seronegative. This CDR3 reads CASSRNAGSGYTF. In nucleotides, the CDR3 is TGTGCCAGCAGCCGGAACGCAGGGTCCGGCTACACCTTC.